Below, 30 T cell receptor beta chains from the same sample are listed, as sequenced in a study of blood T cell repertoires in COVID-19. Some clones are missing from TCRdb's copy, which holds only in-frame ones; the method was immunoSEQ multiplex PCR. Among some 130,000 clones listed, roughly 69% were seen once. Sequenced sample: peripheral blood. These receptors originate from a woman in her seventies with acute or convalescent COVID-19.

This clone was found a few times. This sequence joins TRBV18 and TRBJ1-2; 10 bases map to TRBD1. The CDR3 totals 14 residues. After removal of 4 bases from V and 3 bases from J, the junction contained 2 bases not matched to a gene. Germline V lookup: CDR1 KGHSH, CDR2 LQKENI. The CDR3 nucleotides are TGTGCCAGCTCACGGGACAGGGGCGACTATGGCTACACCTTC. This translates into CASSRDRGDYGYTF.

The J gene is TRBJ1-4, the V gene TRBV11-2; no clear D. Germline CDR1 reads SGHAT; CDR2 reads FQNNGV. Trimming took 5 bases from V and 17 from J, leaving 21 bases between them. The CDR3 covers 13 residues. The CDR3 sequence: CASSLGRETVIFF. CDR3 nucleotide sequence: TGTGCCAGCAGCCTCGGTCGGGAGACGGTAATTTTTTTT.

The CDR3 nucleotides read TGTGCCAGCAGCTTAAGTGGTAGCGGAGGGGAGCAGTTCTTC. The encoded protein is CASSLSGSGGEQFF. The rearrangement links TRBV7-3 to TRBJ2-1, with D tentatively TRBD2 (6 bases). The germline V gene encodes CDR1 SGHTA and CDR2 FQGTGA. The CDR3 extends over 14 amino acids. V lost 1 base and J lost 10, with 14 bases in between.

The chain links TRBV7-9 to TRBJ2-3; 9 bases agree with TRBD2. V was clipped by 8 bases and J by 2 bases; unmatched bases: 8. Germline CDR1 and CDR2: SEHNR and FQNEAQ (reference sequence). This CDR3 spans 15 amino acids. The CDR3 nucleotides read TGTGCCAGCTGCCTTGGCGGGGGGGACACAGATACGCAGTATTTT. It specifies CASCLGGGDTDTQYF.

The J gene is TRBJ2-2, the V gene TRBV18; 9 bases line up with TRBD1. CDR1 and CDR2 from the germline V gene are KGHSH and LQKENI. V trimming: 0 bases; J trimming: 0 bases; junction bases outside the gene matches: 5. The CDR3 is 18 amino acids. CDR3 DNA sequence: TGTGCCAGCTCACCACCGCAAACAGGGGGCCCGAACACCGGGGAGCTGTTTTTT. Protein product: CASSPPQTGGPNTGELFF.

The chain is built from TRBV27 and TRBJ2-5, with 9 positions matching TRBD1. CDR3 length: 14 amino acids. Trimming removed 3 bases from V and 5 bases from J; junction bases left unmatched: 4. CDR1 MNHEY and CDR2 SMNVEV come from the germline V gene (reference sequence). CDR3 in amino acids: CASSLDRGAETQYF. CDR3 in DNA: TGTGCCAGCAGTTTGGACAGGGGCGCGGAGACCCAGTACTTC.

The rearrangement links TRBV6-5 to TRBJ2-2; tentative D call: TRBD1 (5 bases). V was shortened by 6 bases and J by 1 base, with 12 bases between the two germline ends. The CDR3 is made up of 15 amino acids. Germline V gene data show CDR1 as MNHEY and CDR2 as SVGAGI. This chain's CDR3 is CASSHGHLNTGELFF. As DNA, the CDR3 is TGTGCCAGCAGCCATGGACATTTGAACACCGGGGAGCTGTTTTTT.

The chain carries TRBV5-6 and TRBJ1-2; D may be TRBD1 (6 bases). CDR1 is SGHDT, CDR2 YYEEEE, per germline. CDR3 size: 13 residues. The V gene lost 1 base and the J gene lost 7 bases, with 11 bases spanning the gap. The CDR3 loop reads CASSLNRVSGYTF. Written as DNA, the CDR3 is TGTGCCAGCAGCTTGAACAGGGTCTCTGGCTACACCTTC.

The chain has TRBV30 and TRBJ2-5; 10 nucleotides match TRBD2. The CDR3 runs 12 residues. The V segment lost 7 bases and the J segment 7 bases; nucleotides outside the gene matches: 6. Germline V CDR1 and CDR2: GTSNPN, SVGIG (reference sequence). The CDR3 coding sequence is TGTGCCTTTACTAGCGGGGCAGGGACCCAGTACTTC. Translation: CAFTSGAGTQYF.

The chain uses TRBV6-1 and TRBJ2-3; 16 nucleotides agree with TRBD2. The ends lost 2 bases at V and 0 bases at J; junction bases unmatched: 5. Looked up from germline, CDR1 is MNHNS and CDR2 is SASEGT. There are 19 residues in the CDR3. The CDR3 spells CASSEQGLAGGRSTDTQYF. The CDR3 DNA reads as TGTGCCAGCAGTGAACAGGGACTAGCGGGAGGGCGGAGCACAGATACGCAGTATTTT.

The chain uses TRBV11-2 and TRBJ2-7; a possible D gene is TRBD2 (6 bases). The germline V gene has CDR1 SGHAT and CDR2 FQNNGV. This CDR3 contains 14 residues. The germline V and J ends were trimmed by 2 bases and 2 bases, with 10 bases remaining between them. The CDR3 region has the DNA TGTGCCAGCAGCTTATTGGGGGGTACCTACGAGCAGTACTTC. Protein sequence: CASSLLGGTYEQYF.

In this sample, this clone turned up many times. This chain connects TRBV7-2 to TRBJ1-1, with 7 bases matching TRBD1. This CDR3 has 15 residues. Trimming cost V 3 bases and J 4 bases; bases outside gene matches: 8. Looked up from germline, CDR1 is SGHTA and CDR2 is FQGNSA. CDR3 coding DNA: TGTGCCAGCAGCTTCCGACAGGGATGGGTCACTGAAGCTTTCTTT. This sequence encodes CASSFRQGWVTEAFF.

CDR3 region: CASSLEVSEQPQHF. CDR3 nucleotides: TGTGCCAGCAGCTTAGAGGTCAGCGAACAGCCCCAGCATTTT. This chain joins TRBV7-6 and TRBJ1-5; D unresolved. Germline V gene data show CDR1 as SGHVS and CDR2 as FNYEAQ. Trimming removed 1 base at V and 7 bases at J, with 11 bases between. There are 14 residues in the CDR3. Drawing the rest from reference TRBV7-6 and TRBJ1-5, the complete variable domain is GAGVSQSPRYKVTKRGQDVALRCDPISGHVSLYWYRQALGQGPEFLTYFNYEAQQDKSGLPNDRFSAERPEGSISTLTIQRTEQRDSAMYRCASSLEVSEQPQHFGDGTRLSIL.

A few counts support this clone. The rearrangement links TRBV19 to TRBJ2-7; TRBD1 aligns across 11 bases. The CDR3 has 15 residues. The J segment lost 3 bases and the V segment lost 4 bases, leaving 5 bases of the junction unmatched. Germline loops: CDR1 LNHDA, CDR2 SQIVND (reference sequence). The CDR3 DNA reads TGTGCCAGTAGTAACTCCGGGACAGGGGGCTACGAGCAGTACTTC. Translated, it gives CASSNSGTGGYEQYF.

The chain has TRBV6-2 or TRBV6-3 and TRBJ2-1, with 13 bases fitting TRBD2. V was pared by 0 bases and J by 3 bases, with 2 bases of the junction left unmatched. Germline CDR1 is MNHEY and CDR2 is SVGEGT. This CDR3 has 17 amino acids. CDR3 amino acids: CASSYSGTSGIYNEQFF. DNA of the CDR3: TGTGCCAGCAGTTACTCGGGGACTAGCGGGATCTACAATGAGCAGTTCTTC.

The gene calls are TRBV28 and TRBJ1-4; TRBD1 agrees at 9 bases. Germline CDR1 is MDHEN and CDR2 is SYDVKM. The CDR3 has 15 amino acids. V gave up 5 bases and J gave up 4 bases; unmatched junction bases: 5. CDR3 sequence reads: CASSKGQGRNEKLFF. The CDR3 nucleotides read TGTGCCAGCAGTAAGGGACAGGGACGTAATGAAAAACTGTTTTTT.

This clone appeared a few times. The CDR3 loop is CASSPLAGSYEQYF. As DNA, the CDR3 is TGTGCCAGCTCACCACTAGCGGGCTCCTACGAGCAGTACTTC. J is TRBJ2-7 and V is TRBV18; 7 positions agree with TRBD2. The CDR3 sequence is 14 residues long. The J segment lost 0 bases and the V segment lost 1 base, leaving 0 bases of the junction unmatched. Germline CDR1 reads KGHSH; CDR2 reads LQKENI.

In its sample, this clone was seen a few times. This chain links TRBV5-6 with TRBJ2-1, with TRBD2 matching over 10 bases. Unmatched junction bases numbered 7, after V lost 3 bases and J lost 10 bases. The CDR3 spans 14 residues. Per germline, CDR1 SGHDT and CDR2 YYEEEE. The CDR3 DNA is TGTGCCAGCAGCTCCAGCGGGGGGGCCGGGGAGCAGTTCTTC. Residues: CASSSSGGAGEQFF.

The chain recombines TRBV2 with TRBJ2-7, with unresolved D. The germline V gene encodes CDR1 SNHLY and CDR2 FYNNEI. Trimming took 4 bases from V and 4 from J, leaving 5 bases between them. This CDR3 is 11 amino acids long. CDR3 DNA sequence: TGTGCCAGCAGTGGGGCTTACGAGCAGTACTTC. Protein sequence: CASSGAYEQYF.

The chain has TRBV6-1 and TRBJ1-4; D might be TRBD1 (6 bases). This CDR3 has 20 amino acids. Germline CDR1 and CDR2: MNHNS and SASEGT. Trimming shortened V by 3 bases and J by 8 bases, and 31 bases separated the two germline ends. The CDR3 sequence is CASSDDLPGRFRGGMEKLFF. CDR3 in DNA: TGTGCCAGCAGTGATGATCTACCGGGGCGATTCAGGGGCGGAATGGAAAAACTGTTTTTT.

This chain uses TRBV2 with TRBJ2-3; 11 nucleotides agree with TRBD1. The trim removed 8 bases at V and 5 bases at J, leaving 3 bases unmatched. From germline, CDR1 is SNHLY and CDR2 FYNNEI. The CDR3 has 13 amino acids. CDR3: CASGGTGGDTQYF. CDR3 in DNA: TGTGCCAGCGGGGGGACAGGGGGAGATACGCAGTATTTT. Based on the CDR3 plus reference TRBV2 and TRBJ2-3, the full variable domain is EPEVTQTPSHQVTQMGQEVILRCVPISNHLYFYWYRQILGQKVEFLVSFYNNEISEKSEIFDDQFSVERPDGSNFTLKIRSTKLEDSAMYFCASGGTGGDTQYFGPGTRLTVL.

This clone was seen only once. This sequence joins TRBV6-1 and TRBJ1-1, with D maybe TRBD1 (6 bases). Germline V lookup: CDR1 MNHNS, CDR2 SASEGT. The CDR3 is 16 amino acids. Trimming pared 4 bases from V and 0 bases from J, leaving 15 bases between. The CDR3 reads CASSVATGQMNTEAFF. Written as DNA, the CDR3 is TGTGCCAGCAGTGTGGCGACAGGCCAAATGAACACTGAAGCTTTCTTT.

The chain links TRBV27 to TRBJ2-7; possibly TRBD2 for D (5 bases). This CDR3 region has 10 residues. Between the trimmed V and J ends, which lost 7 bases and 8 bases, there was a span of 9 bases. CDR1 is MNHEY and CDR2 is SMNVEV in the germline V gene (reference sequence). CDR3 bases: TGTGCCAGCACTAGCCGTAAGCAGTACTTC. Translating it yields CASTSRKQYF.

V gene TRBV10-2 combines with J gene TRBJ2-1; D call uncertain. V dropped 2 bases and J dropped 2 bases, with 16 bases sitting between them. The germline V gene has CDR1 WSHSY and CDR2 SAAADI. This CDR3 contains 17 residues. CDR3: CASSEPRRGTTYNEQFF. CDR3 DNA sequence: TGCGCCAGCAGTGAGCCACGTAGAGGAACCACCTACAATGAGCAGTTCTTC.

The J gene is TRBJ2-2, the V gene TRBV18; possible D gene TRBD2, 5 bases. CDR1 is KGHSH, CDR2 LQKENI, per germline. The CDR3 loop spans 14 amino acids. Trimming pared 3 bases from V and 8 bases from J, leaving 13 bases between. The CDR3, as DNA: TGTGCCAGCTCACCGTCTAGCCCCGTTGGGGAGCTGTTTTTT. It is translated as CASSPSSPVGELFF.

The chain carries TRBV4-1 and TRBJ2-5, with 8 positions matching TRBD2. V was clipped by 4 bases and J by 4 bases; unmatched bases: 11. CDR1 MGHRA and CDR2 YSYEKL come from the germline V gene. CDR3 length equals 16 residues. The CDR3 sequence: CASSLSGTSGGETQYF. The CDR3 DNA reads TGCGCCAGCAGCCTTTCCGGGACTAGTGGAGGAGAGACCCAGTACTTC.

V and J are TRBV19 and TRBJ1-5; D remains ambiguous. Germline loops: CDR1 LNHDA, CDR2 SQIVND (reference sequence). V lost 8 bases, J lost 5 bases, and 13 bases lay in between. The CDR3 totals 13 residues. The CDR3 DNA reads as TGTGCCAGTGGGAGGGCGCCCGATCAGCCCCAGCATTTT. Protein sequence: CASGRAPDQPQHF.

The chain recombines TRBV5-1 with TRBJ1-3; D is unclear. The V and J ends lost 2 bases and 0 bases respectively, with 9 bases between them. The germline V gene has CDR1 SGHRS and CDR2 YFSETQ. The CDR3 extends over 15 amino acids. Here the CDR3 reads CASSFAGTSGNTIYF. CDR3 nucleotides: TGCGCCAGCAGCTTCGCAGGCACCTCTGGAAACACCATATATTTT.

This clone appeared a few times. The chain couples TRBV4-3 to TRBJ2-1; 9 bases line up with TRBD1. CDR3 length equals 17 residues. Germline assignment: CDR1 LGHNA and CDR2 YSLEER. V gave up 3 bases and J gave up 6 bases; unmatched junction bases: 12. Here the CDR3 reads CASSHRTGGAGSNEQFF. The CDR3 nucleotides are TGCGCCAGCAGCCACCGAACAGGGGGCGCTGGGTCCAATGAGCAGTTCTTC.

This clone was detected once. The junction departs from the called germline gene at one end, perhaps through a read error. The chain links TRBV7-8 to TRBJ2-2; TRBD2 aligns across 8 bases. The V gene's germline CDR1 is SGHVS and CDR2 FQNEAQ. The CDR3 runs 15 residues. The CDR3 sequence is CASSPGGGGTRELFF. CDR3 bases: TGTGCCAGCTCCCCCGGGGGGGGCGGCACCAGGGAGCTGTTTTTT.